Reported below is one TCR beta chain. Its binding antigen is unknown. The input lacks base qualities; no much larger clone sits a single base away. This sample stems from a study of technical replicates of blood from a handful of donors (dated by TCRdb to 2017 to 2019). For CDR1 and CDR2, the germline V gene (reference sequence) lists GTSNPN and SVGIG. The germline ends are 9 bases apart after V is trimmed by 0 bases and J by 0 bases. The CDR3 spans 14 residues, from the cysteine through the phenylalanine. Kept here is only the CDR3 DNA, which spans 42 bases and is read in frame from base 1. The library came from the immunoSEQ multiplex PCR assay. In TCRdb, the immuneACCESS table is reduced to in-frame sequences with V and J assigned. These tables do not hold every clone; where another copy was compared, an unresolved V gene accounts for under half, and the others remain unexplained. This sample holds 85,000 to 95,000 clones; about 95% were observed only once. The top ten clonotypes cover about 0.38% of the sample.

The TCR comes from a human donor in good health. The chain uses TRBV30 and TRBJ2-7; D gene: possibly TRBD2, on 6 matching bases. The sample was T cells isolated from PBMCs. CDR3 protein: CAWSVGGISYEQYF. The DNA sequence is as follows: TGTGCCTGGAGTGTAGGAGGGATCTCCTACGAGCAGTACTTC. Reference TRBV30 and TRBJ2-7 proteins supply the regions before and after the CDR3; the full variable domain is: SQTIHQWPATLVQPVGSPLSLECTVEGTSNPNLYWYRQAAGRGLQLLFYSVGIGQISSEVPQNLSASRPQDRQFILSSKKLLLSDSGFYLCAWSVGGISYEQYFGPGTRLTVT.